The next 2 T cell receptor beta chains were all read from a single sample in a study of shared clonotypes between healthy human individuals. Measured with immunoSEQ multiplex PCR; TCRdb has only the in-frame clones, and not every one. The data show 2 million to 2.5 million clones, 90% to 96% seen once. Sample: naive CD4+ T cells sorted from blood. Indicated subset: CD45RA+ positively selected. The receptors were sampled from a man aged 18 to 29 in good health.

The V gene is TRBV5-1, the J gene TRBJ2-5; 9 nucleotides line up with TRBD2. The germline V gene has CDR1 SGHRS and CDR2 YFSETQ. CDR3 length: 17 amino acids. V lost 7 bases and J lost 3; bases outside the gene matches: 16. The CDR3 protein is CASQLLAGLRKEETQYF. The CDR3 bases are TGCGCCAGCCAATTGCTAGCGGGGCTGAGAAAAGAAGAGACCCAGTACTTC.

This clone is a singleton in its sample. The chain has TRBV11-2 and TRBJ2-2; no clear D. The CDR3 spans 17 residues. With 5 bases removed from V and 1 base from J, the gap between germline ends came to 17 bases. Germline V gene sequence: CDR1 SGHAT, CDR2 FQNNGV. CDR3 region: CASSHGNQAWNTGELFF. The CDR3 DNA is TGTGCCAGCAGCCACGGAAACCAGGCTTGGAACACCGGGGAGCTGTTTTTT.